The clone carrying this TCR beta chain showed up just a few times. Its specificity is not known. The data stem from a study of T cells in Graves' hyperthyroidism and ophthalmopathy. This CDR3 has 16 amino acids. CDR1 and CDR2 (germline): SEHNR, FQNEAQ (reference sequence). V was shortened by 5 bases and J by 5 bases, with 16 bases between the two germline ends. Study-level results: Most thyroid-expanded clonotypes above 0.001 were also found in blood.

TCR beta CDR3 regions were amplified from RNA. The HTBI primer set served for first-round RT-PCR of the TCR CDR3. TCRdb used MiXCR to reprocess the multiplex PCR reads, holding one entry per CDR3 protein. The sample has 700,000 to 850,000 distinct CDR3 sequences, approximately 40% seen once; the top ten hold about a third. If no ophthalmopathy progression occurred within 18 months, Graves' hyperthyroidism was stable. Uncontrolled infection, other autoimmune disease, pregnancy or lactation excluded patients. PBMCs were collected from a roughly 10 ml volume of fresh peripheral blood. The clonotype was recovered from a woman in her 40s with Graves' hyperthyroidism. V and J are TRBV7-9 and TRBJ1-6; a weak D match, TRBD1 (6 bases). Sequencing was done on a sample of blood. The CDR3 region is CASSRYPQGNNSPLHF. The CDR3 bases are TGTGCCAGCAGCCGATACCCACAGGGAAATAATTCACCCCTCCACTTT.